The 21 T cell receptor beta chains below all came from one sample that was sequenced in a study of OX40 agonist ivuxolimab in advanced cancers. Assay used: immunoSEQ multiplex PCR; TCRdb lists only in-frame clones, some missing. The sample includes tens of thousands of clones, nearly 85% seen only once; the top ten take over 6%. Material: CD4+ or CD8+ T cells sorted from blood, obtained in a trial of the OX40 agonist ivuxolimab. These receptors came from an adult with an advanced solid tumor such as melanoma, head and neck, liver or kidney cancer.

The genes are TRBV27 and TRBJ1-4; unclear D gene. V dropped 8 bases and J dropped 2 bases, with 9 bases sitting between them. CDR1 is MNHEY, CDR2 SMNVEV, per germline (reference sequence). The CDR3 spans 13 residues. For the CDR3, the DNA is TGTGCCAGCCGAGGGAGGACTAATGAAAAACTGTTTTTT. Translation gives CASRGRTNEKLFF.

V usage is TRBV4-3 and J usage is TRBJ2-1; D is uncertain. Trimming left V 2 bases short and J 5 bases short, with 16 bases between. Germline-derived CDR1 and CDR2 are LGHNA and YSLEER. This CDR3 comprises 16 residues. The CDR3 DNA sequence: TGCGCCAGCAGCCAATCGCTAGGAAACCGAGACAATGAGCAGTTCTTC. Its translation: CASSQSLGNRDNEQFF.

This chain uses TRBV11-2 with TRBJ2-7, with TRBD1 matching over 9 bases. The CDR3 length is 15 residues. Germline CDR1 SGHAT, CDR2 FQNNGV. With V trimmed by 6 bases and J by 4 bases, 10 bases remained unmatched. As DNA, the CDR3 is TGTGCCAGCAGTTATTCACGGGACAGGGTTTACGAGCAGTACTTC. Protein sequence: CASSYSRDRVYEQYF.

This clone was counted between two and nine times. This sequence joins TRBV28 and TRBJ1-2; no clear D gene. Germline CDR1 and CDR2: MDHEN and SYDVKM. V was clipped by 5 bases and J by 4 bases, with 17 bases between them. The CDR3 consists of 15 residues. CDR3 DNA: TGTGCCAGCAGTCGCGGTCTCCCAGAGGGCTATGGCTACACCTTC. Translated, it gives CASSRGLPEGYGYTF.

The J gene is TRBJ2-3, the V gene TRBV7-3, with TRBD2 matching 11 bases. CDR1 is SGHTA, CDR2 FQGTGA, per germline. V gave up 3 bases and J gave up 1 base; unmatched junction bases: 6. The CDR3 loop spans 17 amino acids. The CDR3 loop reads CASSLDGTSGGTDTQYF. The DNA for the CDR3 is TGTGCCAGCAGCTTGGACGGGACTAGCGGAGGCACAGATACGCAGTATTTT. Combining the CDR3 with reference TRBV7-3 and TRBJ2-3 gives the whole variable domain GAGVSQTPSNKVTEKGKYVELRCDPISGHTALYWYRQSLGQGPEFLIYFQGTGAADDSGLPNDRFFAVRPEGSVSTLKIQRTERGDSAVYLCASSLDGTSGGTDTQYFGPGTRLTVL.

The chain uses TRBV7-9 and TRBJ2-7, with D perhaps TRBD1 (5 bases). V shed 2 bases and J shed 2 bases, with 10 bases lying between them. There are 14 residues in the CDR3. CDR1 is SEHNR and CDR2 is FQNEAQ in the germline V gene (reference sequence). In nucleotides, the CDR3 is TGTGCCAGCAGCTTAAACCAGGGCACCTACGAGCAGTACTTC. As protein: CASSLNQGTYEQYF.

The CDR3 is CASSVGPGIFSEQYF. CDR3 coding DNA: TGTGCCAGCAGCGTAGGGCCCGGAATCTTCTCCGAGCAGTACTTC. The chain recombines TRBV9 with TRBJ2-7, with D unclear. The CDR3 contains 15 residues. V was trimmed by 0 bases and J by 6 bases, leaving 16 bases between them. Per the germline V gene, CDR1 is SGDLS and CDR2 is YYNGEE. The whole variable domain, filled in from reference TRBV9 and TRBJ2-7, reads DSGVTQTPKHLITATGQRVTLRCSPRSGDLSVYWYQQSLDQGLQFLIQYYNGEERAKGNILERFSAQQFPDLHSELNLSSLELGDSALYFCASSVGPGIFSEQYFGPGTRLTVT.

This clone was found a few times. This chain connects TRBV7-9 to TRBJ2-7, with D unresolved. CDR3 length equals 14 residues. Germline values: CDR1 SEHNR, CDR2 FQNEAQ (reference sequence). The V end was cut by 1 base, the J end by 0 bases, with 7 bases between. The CDR3 spells CASSLGRTSYEQYF. CDR3 sequence (DNA): TGTGCCAGCAGCTTAGGGCGAACCTCCTACGAGCAGTACTTC.

This CDR3 is CASSWQPNEKLFF. Written as DNA, the CDR3 is TGTGCCAGCAGTTGGCAGCCTAATGAAAAACTGTTTTTT. V usage is TRBV27 and J usage is TRBJ1-4; unclear D gene. This CDR3 has 13 amino acids. Trimming removed 4 bases from V and 3 bases from J, with 6 bases in between. Germline-derived CDR1 and CDR2 are MNHEY and SMNVEV (reference sequence).

The sample holds one count of this clone. The chain combines TRBV6-1 with TRBJ1-3; 7 bases are shared with TRBD1. Losses at the gene ends were 4 bases for V and 2 bases for J; bases not matched to a gene: 5. The CDR3 has 15 residues. The V gene's germline CDR1 is MNHNS and CDR2 SASEGT. The CDR3 loop is CASSGQGGTGNTIYF. The CDR3 nucleotides read TGTGCCAGCAGTGGACAGGGAGGTACTGGAAACACCATATATTTT.

The count of this clone is one. The V and J genes are TRBV5-1 and TRBJ1-1; D unclear. The CDR3 has 17 residues. V was cut by 4 bases and J by 0 bases, with 19 bases left in between. In germline, CDR1 is SGHRS, CDR2 YFSETQ. DNA of the CDR3: TGCGCCAGCAGCCCCGGGTTCATTTCCCCTCTGAACACTGAAGCTTTCTTT. Translation: CASSPGFISPLNTEAFF.

This clone was observed a single time. V and J are TRBV4-1 and TRBJ1-4, with 7 bases identical to TRBD1. Trimming removed 3 bases from V and 8 bases from J; junction bases left unmatched: 12. Per the germline V gene, CDR1 is MGHRA and CDR2 is YSYEKL. The CDR3 is made up of 16 amino acids. Written as DNA, the CDR3 is TGCGCCAGCAGCCAGCGACAGGGAGCCCCTGAGGAAAAACTGTTTTTT. As protein: CASSQRQGAPEEKLFF.

The gene calls are TRBV19 and TRBJ2-6; no firm D call. The CDR3 is 15 residues long. The germline V gene encodes CDR1 LNHDA and CDR2 SQIVND (reference sequence). Trimming took off 2 bases at V and 1 base at J, with 6 bases between the two ends. DNA of the CDR3: TGTGCCAGTAGTATATCAGGATCTGGGGCCAACGTCCTGACTTTC. Translating it yields CASSISGSGANVLTF.

This CDR3 reads CAWRFNSNQPQHF. CDR3 nucleotide sequence: TGTGCCTGGAGATTCAATAGCAATCAGCCCCAGCATTTT. The chain recombines TRBV30 with TRBJ1-5; the D is unclear. Germline CDR1 and CDR2: GTSNPN and SVGIG (reference sequence). Trimming took off 3 bases at V and 0 bases at J, with 6 bases between the two ends. The CDR3 sequence is 13 residues long.

The chain recombines TRBV28 with TRBJ2-2; 10 bases line up with TRBD2. This CDR3 spans 17 amino acids. Germline V lookup: CDR1 MDHEN, CDR2 SYDVKM. V trimming: 3 bases; J trimming: 3 bases; junction bases outside the gene matches: 7. CDR3 nucleotide sequence: TGTGCCAGCAGTTTGGCCAAGGGACTAGCGCACACCGGGGAGCTGTTTTTT. Amino acids: CASSLAKGLAHTGELFF. Combining the CDR3 with reference TRBV28 and TRBJ2-2 gives the whole variable domain DVKVTQSSRYLVKRTGEKVFLECVQDMDHENMFWYRQDPGLGLRLIYFSYDVKMKEKGDIPEGYSVSREKKERFSLILESASTNQTSMYLCASSLAKGLAHTGELFFGEGSRLTVL.

The chain uses TRBV6-6 and TRBJ1-6; tentative D call: TRBD1 (5 bases). This CDR3 has 13 amino acids. With 2 bases removed from V and 14 bases from J, the gap between germline ends came to 13 bases. From germline, CDR1 is MNHNY and CDR2 SVGAGI (reference sequence). DNA of the CDR3: TGTGCCAGCAGTTACGGACAATGGGGCACCCTCCACTTT. Its translation: CASSYGQWGTLHF.

This chain joins TRBV12-5 and TRBJ2-1; TRBD1 matches 8 bases. The J segment lost 10 bases and the V segment lost 4 bases, leaving 6 bases of the junction unmatched. The CDR3 consists of 13 residues. Per the germline V gene, CDR1 is LGHNT and CDR2 is FRNRAP. Here the CDR3 reads CASGSPGGKEQFF. CDR3 nucleotide sequence: TGTGCTAGTGGTTCCCCAGGGGGCAAAGAGCAGTTCTTC. The complete variable domain, with remaining parts taken from reference TRBV12-5 and TRBJ2-1, reads DARVTQTPRHKVTEMGQEVTMRCQPILGHNTVFWYRQTMMQGLELLAYFRNRAPLDDSGMPKDRFSAEMPDATLATLKIQPSEPRDSAVYFCASGSPGGKEQFFGPGTRLTVL.

The chain recombines TRBV7-2 with TRBJ1-1; 9 nucleotides align to TRBD1. The germline CDR1 and CDR2 sequences are SGHTA and FQGNSA. The CDR3 length is 14 residues. The V and J ends lost 3 bases and 6 bases, in that order; junction bases with no gene match: 5. The CDR3 DNA reads TGTGCCAGCAGCTTCGGACAGGGGAGTTCTGAAGCTTTCTTT. It specifies CASSFGQGSSEAFF. The full variable domain, completed using reference TRBV7-2 and TRBJ1-1, is GAGVSQSPSNKVTEKGKDVELRCDPISGHTALYWYRQSLGQGLEFLIYFQGNSAPDKSGLPSDRFSAERTGGSVSTLTIQRTQQEDSAVYLCASSFGQGSSEAFFGQGTRLTVV.

This clone was picked up a small number of times. V usage is TRBV5-6 and J usage is TRBJ2-1; the D gene is possibly TRBD2 (6 bases). Germline CDR1 and CDR2: SGHDT and YYEEEE. The ends were cut back, 4 bases at V and 12 bases at J, with 17 bases in the middle. The CDR3 sequence is 13 residues long. In DNA form, the CDR3 reads TGTGCCAGCAGCCAAGCCGGGGGATATGGGCAGTTCTTC. This sequence encodes CASSQAGGYGQFF.

The chain carries TRBV2 and TRBJ1-5, with D maybe TRBD1 (5 bases). There are 16 residues in the CDR3. Germline lookup yields CDR1 SNHLY and CDR2 FYNNEI. V lost 4 bases, J lost 0 bases, and 13 bases lay in between. Here the CDR3 reads CASSVSGTDSNQPQHF. CDR3 nucleotides: TGTGCCAGCAGTGTTTCCGGGACGGATAGCAATCAGCCCCAGCATTTT.

The chain employs TRBV27 and TRBJ1-5; D is ambiguous. This CDR3 has 13 amino acids. V dropped 4 bases and J dropped 3 bases, with 7 bases sitting between them. CDR1 is MNHEY and CDR2 is SMNVEV in the germline V gene (reference sequence). The DNA for the CDR3 is TGTGCCAGCAGTTACGGGTCCAATCAGCCCCAGCATTTT. Protein product: CASSYGSNQPQHF.